Listed below are T cell receptor beta chains from one sample, sequenced in a study of T cells expressing NK-cell markers. TCRdb reprocessed the 5' RACE reads and keeps a single row for each CDR3 protein, giving no DNA. The table for this sample gives hundreds of thousands of distinct CDR3 sequences. The sample taken for sequencing was blood T cells: a sorted CD56 or NKG2C T cell subset, CD4+ or CD8+ T cells, or bulk PBMC T cells (not recorded which). The source of these receptors is a man aged 18 to 30 in good health. Each CDR3 is given with its conserved first and last residue.

CASSQGWVEQFF	TRBV7-2	12	TRBJ2-1
CASRISTNEKLFF	TRBV6-1	13	TRBJ1-4
CASSLVAGGSSSGEQFF	TRBV7-4	17	TRBJ2-1
CASRESGTDTQYF	TRBV2	13	TRBJ2-3
CASSLFEGFGETQYF	TRBV12-3/TRBV12-4	15	TRBJ2-5
CASRPRLQGPSEAFF	TRBV4-2	15	TRBJ1-1
CASHAKASNTGELFF	TRBV9	15	TRBJ2-2
CASSLAASGRVQETQYF	TRBV7-8	17	TRBJ2-5
CASSPGQGGLFF	TRBV5-1	12	TRBJ2-2
CASSFGTGSYEQYF	TRBV5-1	14	TRBJ2-7
CASSQERSLSNEQFF	TRBV11-2	15	TRBJ2-1
CASSGTSGSGAYNEQFF	TRBV5-1	17	TRBJ2-1
CASSGDRFYEQYF	TRBV5-5	13	TRBJ2-7
CASLSRGLAKIVPTYEQYF	TRBV5-4	19	TRBJ2-7
CASSLVTSGNYGYTF	TRBV11-2	15	TRBJ1-2
CASSRWTGGLNIQYF	TRBV5-8	15	TRBJ2-4
CASSLGASGIELAKNIQYF	TRBV11-2	19	TRBJ2-4
CSVSTGLSSTDTQYF	TRBV29-1	15	TRBJ2-3